The 13 T cell receptor beta chains below come from one sample, sequenced in a study of T-cell reconstitution after alpha-beta-depleted transplantation in children. Researchers prepared the TCRbeta library using unique molecular identifiers, the study reports. TCRdb itself ran the PCR reads through MiXCR, one entry per CDR3 protein. The repertoire has hundreds of thousands of distinct CDR3 sequences, approximately 15% of them found once; the top ten carry 0.9% to 1.2%. The sequencing here drew on PBMCs from the stem cell graft donor, taken from the stem cell graft. The origin of the receptors is a human donor who donated a stem cell graft to a child with acute myeloid leukemia.

This clonotype has ten or more counts. As DNA, the CDR3 is TGCAGTGCTATCCGCAGGTCAGGGGACAATGAGCAGTTCTTC. Protein sequence: CSAIRRSGDNEQFF. The rearrangement links TRBV20-1 to TRBJ2-1, with D tentatively TRBD1 (6 bases). Germline CDR1 is DFQATT and CDR2 is SNEGSKA (reference sequence). The CDR3 contains 14 residues. V lost 4 bases and J lost 5, with 15 bases in between.

This clonotype was observed many times. CDR3 sequence (DNA): TGTGCCAGCAGTCCTCAGGGGGCACGTTCACCCCTCCACTTT. Translating gives CASSPQGARSPLHF. V is TRBV12-3 or TRBV12-4 and J is TRBJ1-6, with 8 nucleotides matching TRBD1. V gave up 5 bases and J gave up 9 bases; unmatched junction bases: 6. The length of the CDR3 is 14 residues.

This clonotype was seen a handful of times. This sequence joins TRBV7-2 and TRBJ2-1; 14 bases fit TRBD2. Germline values: CDR1 SGHTA, CDR2 FQGNSA. The CDR3 runs to 16 residues. V shed 5 bases, J shed 7 bases, and the junction held 7 bases outside the gene matches. The CDR3 is CASSLRLAGGLNEQFF. CDR3 nucleotides: TGTGCCAGCAGCCTCCGACTAGCGGGGGGGCTTAATGAGCAGTTCTTC.

This clonotype has a handful of counts. The V call is TRBV10-3, the J call TRBJ2-7; TRBD1 matches 7 bases. With V trimmed by 11 bases and J by 5 bases, 15 bases remained unmatched. Germline V gives CDR1 ENHRY, CDR2 SYGVKD. CDR3 size: 14 residues. DNA of the CDR3: TGTGCCGCCGCACACCTACAGGGGAACGACGAGCAGTACTTC. Translating it yields CAAAHLQGNDEQYF.

This clonotype came up a few times. The chain couples TRBV7-3 to TRBJ1-2, with TRBD1 as a possible D gene (6 bases). V was cut by 2 bases and J by 8 bases, with 12 bases left in between. The CDR3 contains 13 residues. CDR1 and CDR2 (germline): SGHTA, FQGTGA. CDR3 residues: CASSLWGAEGYTF. CDR3 nucleotides: TGTGCCAGCAGCTTATGGGGGGCAGAGGGCTACACCTTC.

Only a few counts were recorded for this clonotype. The rearrangement uses TRBV5-5 and TRBJ1-5; 9 bases align to TRBD1. The CDR3 is 14 amino acids. Germline CDR1 reads SGHKS; CDR2 reads YYEKEE (reference sequence). The V and J ends lost 4 bases and 7 bases, in that order; junction bases with no gene match: 6. The DNA of the CDR3 is TGTGCCAGCAGCCGAGGGACAGGGAACCAGCCCCAGCATTTT. This sequence encodes CASSRGTGNQPQHF.

This clonotype was detected only a few times. The DNA for the CDR3 is TGCAGTGCTAGAGAAGGGCCGTTAATGAATGAGCAGTTCTTC. Translation gives CSAREGPLMNEQFF. This chain joins TRBV20-1 and TRBJ2-1, with no clear D. Germline V gene sequence: CDR1 DFQATT, CDR2 SNEGSKA (reference sequence). The CDR3 totals 14 residues. Trimming cost V 0 bases and J 7 bases, with 13 bases left between them.

This clonotype was seen many times. V and J are TRBV7-2 and TRBJ2-3, with 7 bases matching TRBD2. The CDR3 loop spans 17 amino acids. Germline V gene lookup returns CDR1 SGHTA and CDR2 FQGNSA. The V and J ends lost 0 bases and 4 bases, in that order; junction bases with no gene match: 10. The CDR3 region has the DNA TGTGCCAGCAGCTTAGCCGCATGGAGCGGGGAGGCAGATACGCAGTATTTT. Translation: CASSLAAWSGEADTQYF.

The V gene is TRBV3-1, the J gene TRBJ1-1; a possible D gene is TRBD1 (5 bases). Germline CDR1 reads LGHDT; CDR2 reads YNNKEL (reference sequence). V lost 0 bases and J lost 3, with 8 bases in between. The CDR3 length is 14 residues. The DNA for the CDR3 is TGTGCCAGCAGCCAAGAACAGGAGTACACTGAAGCTTTCTTT. Translated, it gives CASSQEQEYTEAFF.

The chain couples TRBV7-9 to TRBJ2-7; no clear D gene. From germline, CDR1 is SEHNR and CDR2 FQNEAQ (reference sequence). This CDR3 is 13 amino acids long. The germline V and J ends were trimmed by 5 bases and 3 bases, with 11 bases remaining between them. CDR3: CASSQRFSYEQYF. The CDR3 DNA reads as TGTGCCAGCAGCCAGAGGTTCAGCTACGAGCAGTACTTC.

This clonotype was seen ten or more times. This chain uses TRBV20-1 with TRBJ1-5; 7 positions agree with TRBD1. Per germline, CDR1 DFQATT and CDR2 SNEGSKA (reference sequence). The V gene end was trimmed by 5 bases and the J gene end by 7 bases; junction bases not matched to a gene: 8. The CDR3 has 13 amino acids. The CDR3 bases are TGCAGTGCTCTCAAGACAGGGAGACAGCCCCAGCATTTT. As protein: CSALKTGRQPQHF.

Regarding this clonotype: Possible read error: a much larger clone is one base away. The conserved phenylalanine or tryptophan normally closing the CDR3 is absent here, so this likely arose from a read error. The CDR3 loop reads CSASEGALNTEAFL. In DNA, the CDR3 is TGCAGTGCTAGCGAGGGGGCCCTGAACACTGAAGCTTTCCTT. The V and J genes are TRBV20-1 and TRBJ1-1; TRBD1 agrees at 7 bases. V gave up 3 bases and J gave up 0 bases; unmatched junction bases: 4. The CDR3 is made up of 14 amino acids. Germline-derived CDR1 and CDR2 are DFQATT and SNEGSKA (reference sequence).

This clonotype turned up a few times. This chain joins TRBV2 and TRBJ1-4; TRBD1 might be the D (5 bases). The length of the CDR3 is 15 residues. Germline V gene data show CDR1 as SNHLY and CDR2 as FYNNEI. The V end was cut by 5 bases, the J end by 7 bases, with 17 bases between. This CDR3 reads CASSPPGTWSEKLFF. DNA of the CDR3: TGTGCCAGCAGTCCCCCAGGGACTTGGAGTGAAAAACTGTTTTTT.